This TCR beta chain was captured in a study of glioma-infiltrating T cells after dendritic cell vaccination. Across the whole study: Patients received autologous tumor lysate-pulsed dendritic cell vaccination between about 2002 and 2013.

Study outcomes and limitations: No direct clonality-survival link was found; a diverse polyclonal response may matter. The cohort had few patients with full blood and tumor sets.

TCRB CDR3 was amplified from 2 ug genomic DNA or less. Sequencing was performed with immunoSEQ multiplex PCR; in TCRdb, only in-frame clones are kept and a portion is missing. The repertoire includes about 64,000 clones, 82% of them detected once, and about 9% sits in the top ten. A note on this clone: Its antigen is not identified.

The germline CDR1 and CDR2 sequences are MNHEY and SMNVEV (reference sequence). The CDR3 consists of 15 residues. Trimming cost V 8 bases and J 2 bases; bases outside gene matches: 11. The receptor was derived from a human donor with glioblastoma. Source: blood, taken before dendritic cell vaccination. The rearrangement uses TRBV27 and TRBJ1-1, with 7 bases aligning to TRBD1. The CDR3 spells CASGPPRGLNTEAFF. DNA for the CDR3: TGTGCCAGCGGACCACCTAGGGGGCTAAACACTGAAGCTTTCTTT.